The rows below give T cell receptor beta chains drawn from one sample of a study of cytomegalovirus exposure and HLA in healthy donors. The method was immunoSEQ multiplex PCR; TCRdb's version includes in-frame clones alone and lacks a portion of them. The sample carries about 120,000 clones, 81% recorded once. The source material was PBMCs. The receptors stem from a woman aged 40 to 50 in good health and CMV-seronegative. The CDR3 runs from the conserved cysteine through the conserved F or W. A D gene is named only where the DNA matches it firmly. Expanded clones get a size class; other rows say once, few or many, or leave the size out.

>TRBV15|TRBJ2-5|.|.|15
TGTGCCACCAGCAGCGCGGGGGCCAAAAAAGAGACCCAGTACTTC
CATSSAGAKKETQYF
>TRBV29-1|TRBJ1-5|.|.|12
TGCAGCGTGGGCCAGGGGAATCAGCCCCAGCATTTT
CSVGQGNQPQHF
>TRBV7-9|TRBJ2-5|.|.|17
TGTGCCAGCAGCTTATCCGTTACAGGGTGGGACGAAGAGACCCAGTACTTC
CASSLSVTGWDEETQYF
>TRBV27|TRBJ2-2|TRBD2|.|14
TGTGCCAGCAGGCTAGCGGGATACACCGGGGAGCTGTTTTTT
CASRLAGYTGELFF
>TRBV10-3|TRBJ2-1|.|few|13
TGTGCCACGAACCATTTAGAGGGCAATGAGCAGTTCTTC
CATNHLEGNEQFF
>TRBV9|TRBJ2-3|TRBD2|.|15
TGTGCCAGCAGCGTAGTAGCGGGCGGCCCAGATACGCAGTATTTT
CASSVVAGGPDTQYF
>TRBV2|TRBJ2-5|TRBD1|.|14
TGTGCCAGCAGCCCTGGGACAGGGGTTCGGGAGCAGTACTTC
CASSPGTGVREQYF
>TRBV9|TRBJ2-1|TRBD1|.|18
TGTGCCAGCAGCGTAGTAGGAGCCGGGACAGCACCCTACAATGAGCAGTTCTTC
CASSVVGAGTAPYNEQFF
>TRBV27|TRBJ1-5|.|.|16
TGTGCCAGCAGTTCGACAGACACGTTAGGCAATCAGCCCCAGCATTTT
CASSSTDTLGNQPQHF
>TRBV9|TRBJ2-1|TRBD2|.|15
TGTGCCAGCAGCGCGACTAGCGGGGTCACAAATGAGCAGTTCTTC
CASSATSGVTNEQFF
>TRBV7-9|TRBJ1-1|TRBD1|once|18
TGTGCCAGCAGCTTCTCCCGGACAGGGGGCGGCTTGAACACTGAAGCTTTCTTT
CASSFSRTGGGLNTEAFF
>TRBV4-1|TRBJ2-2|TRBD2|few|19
TGCGCCAGCAGCCACGGGGGGGCTAGCGGGGGGACGAACACCGGGGAGCTGTTTTTT
CASSHGGASGGTNTGELFF
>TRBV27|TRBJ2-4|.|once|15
TGTGCCAGCAGTTCCCCGGGAGCCTCCAAAAACATTCAGTACTTC
CASSSPGASKNIQYF
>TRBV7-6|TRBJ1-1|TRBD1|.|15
TGTGCCAGCAGCAACCCAGGGACAGAGAACACTGAAGCTTTCTTT
CASSNPGTENTEAFF
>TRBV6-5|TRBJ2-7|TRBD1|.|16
TGTGCCAGCAGTTACAAATATGCAGGGGGCTCCTACGAGCAGTACTTC
CASSYKYAGGSYEQYF
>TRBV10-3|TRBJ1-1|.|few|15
TGTGCCATCAGTGAGTCGGCACGAGGATCCACTGAAGCTTTCTTT
CAISESARGSTEAFF
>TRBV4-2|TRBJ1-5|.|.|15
TGTGCCAGCAGCCAAGCTGGCCAGGGAGGCCAGCCCCAGCATTTT
CASSQAGQGGQPQHF
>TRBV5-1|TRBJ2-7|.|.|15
TGCGCCAGCAGCTTGGAACCCCACGGGGAGGCGGAGCAGTACTTC
CASSLEPHGEAEQYF
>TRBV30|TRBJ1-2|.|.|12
TGTGCCTGGAGCCCGGGTGACTATGGCTACACCTTC
CAWSPGDYGYTF
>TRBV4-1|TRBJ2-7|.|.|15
TGCGCCAGCAGCCATGAAGCGGAGGGCTCCTACGAGCAGTACTTC
CASSHEAEGSYEQYF
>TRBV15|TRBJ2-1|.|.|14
TGTGCCACCCAATCCGGGCTAGCGAAGAATGAGCAGTTCTTC
CATQSGLAKNEQFF
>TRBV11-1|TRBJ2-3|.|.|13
TGTGCCAGCAGCTTCAACCCCGGGGATACGCAGTATTTT
CASSFNPGDTQYF
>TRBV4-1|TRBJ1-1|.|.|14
TGCGCCAGCAGCCAATGGGCAGGGGACACTGAAGCTTTCTTT
CASSQWAGDTEAFF
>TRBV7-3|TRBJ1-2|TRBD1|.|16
TGTGCCAGCAGCCCCACGCCGGGACAGGGGAACGGTGGCTACACCTTC
CASSPTPGQGNGGYTF
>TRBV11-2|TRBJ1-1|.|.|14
TGTGCCAGCAGCTTAGAGGGGGCGGGCACTGAAGCTTTCTTT
CASSLEGAGTEAFF
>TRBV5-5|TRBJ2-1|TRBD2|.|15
TGTGCCAGCAGCTTCTCGGGAGGGGACTACAATGAGCAGTTCTTC
CASSFSGGDYNEQFF
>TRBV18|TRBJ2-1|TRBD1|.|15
TGTGCCAGCTCACCATCGGACAGGGGGCCGAGTGAGCAGTTCTTC
CASSPSDRGPSEQFF
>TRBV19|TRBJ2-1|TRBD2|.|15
TGTGCCAGTAGCTTAGCGGGGGGGTCCTACAATGAGCAGTTCTTC
CASSLAGGSYNEQFF
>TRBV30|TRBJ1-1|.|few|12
TGTGCCTGGAGTCCCCAGGGGACTGAAGCTTTCTTT
CAWSPQGTEAFF
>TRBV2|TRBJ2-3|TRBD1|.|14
TGTGCCAGCAGTGGACAGGGGGGGACAGATACGCAGTATTTT
CASSGQGGTDTQYF
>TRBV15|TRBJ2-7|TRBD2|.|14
TGTGCCACCAGCGAGGGAGGGACTAACTACGAGCAGTACTTC
CATSEGGTNYEQYF
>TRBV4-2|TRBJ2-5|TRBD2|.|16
TGTGCCAGCAGCCAAGTCGCTAGCGGGAGAAGAGAGACCCAGTACTTC
CASSQVASGRRETQYF
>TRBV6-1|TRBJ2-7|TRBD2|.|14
TGTGCCAGCAGTTCCGGCGGGAGCTCCTACGAGCAGTACTTC
CASSSGGSSYEQYF
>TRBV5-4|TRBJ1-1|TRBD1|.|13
TGTGCCACTAAGACAGGGAAGAACACTGAAGCTTTCTTT
CATKTGKNTEAFF
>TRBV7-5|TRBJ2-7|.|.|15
TGTGCCAGAAGCTTAGTGGTGGCTTCGTATAACGAGCAGTACTTC
CARSLVVASYNEQYF
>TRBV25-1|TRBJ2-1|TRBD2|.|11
TGTGCCAGCAGTGAAACGGGGGGGCAGTTCTTC
CASSETGGQFF
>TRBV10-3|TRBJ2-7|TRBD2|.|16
TGTGCCATCAGTGATAGAACTAGCGGGGGCCTCAGGGAGCAGTACTTC
CAISDRTSGGLREQYF
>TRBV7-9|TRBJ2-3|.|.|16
TGTGCCAGCAGCTCAGTGGACTTTAGGGTCCGTGATACGCAGTATTTT
CASSSVDFRVRDTQYF
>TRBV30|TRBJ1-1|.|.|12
TGTGCCTGGAAAGGGGCCAACACTGAAGCTTTCTTT
CAWKGANTEAFF
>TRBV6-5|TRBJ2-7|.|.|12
TGTGCCAGCAGACGCGGGACGGTCGAGCAGTACTTC
CASRRGTVEQYF
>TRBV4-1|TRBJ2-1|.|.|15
TGCGCCAGCAGCCAAGCTAGCGTGTTCTACAATGAGCAGTTCTTC
CASSQASVFYNEQFF
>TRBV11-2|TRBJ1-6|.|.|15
TGTGCCAGCAGCTCCCTCCGGGGACGGGAGCGACCCCTCCACTTT
CASSSLRGRERPLHF
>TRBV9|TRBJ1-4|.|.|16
TGTGCCAGCAGCGTAGCAGCAGGAACAACTAATGAAAAACTGTTTTTT
CASSVAAGTTNEKLFF
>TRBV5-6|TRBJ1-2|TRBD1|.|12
TGTGCCAGCTATCGGGACAGCTATGGCTACACCTTC
CASYRDSYGYTF
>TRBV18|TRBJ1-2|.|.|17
TGTGCCAGCTCAATAATAAAAGTGGATCGGGATAACTATGGCTACACCTTC
CASSIIKVDRDNYGYTF
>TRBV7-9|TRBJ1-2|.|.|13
TGTGCCAGCACCGAGGATTGGGACTATGGCTACACCTTC
CASTEDWDYGYTF
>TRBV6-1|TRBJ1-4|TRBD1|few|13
TGTGCCAGCAAGACAGGGGAGACGGGGAAACTGTTTTTT
CASKTGETGKLFF
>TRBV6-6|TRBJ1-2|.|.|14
TGTGCCAGCAGTTACTCCCAGGGGAAATATGGCTACACCTTC
CASSYSQGKYGYTF
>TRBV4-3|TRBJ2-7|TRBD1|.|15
TGCGCCAGCAGCCAGATGGGACAGGGGGCCTACGAGCAGTACTTC
CASSQMGQGAYEQYF
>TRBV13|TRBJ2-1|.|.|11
TGTGCCAGCAGCCTTTACAATGAGCAGTTCTTC
CASSLYNEQFF
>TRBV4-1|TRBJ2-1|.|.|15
TGCGCCAGCAGCCAAGGACGGAGCTCCTACAATGAGCAGTTCTTC
CASSQGRSSYNEQFF
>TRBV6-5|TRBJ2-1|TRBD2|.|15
TGTGCCAGCAAGCGTCGACTAGCGGGAGACTATGAGCAGTTCTTC
CASKRRLAGDYEQFF
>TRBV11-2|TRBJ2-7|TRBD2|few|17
TGTGCCAGCAGCTCCACACGAAATAGCGGGAGGGCCGCCGAGCAGTACTTC
CASSSTRNSGRAAEQYF
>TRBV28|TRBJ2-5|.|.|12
TGTGCCAGCAGTTTTGGGAGAGAGACCCAGTACTTC
CASSFGRETQYF
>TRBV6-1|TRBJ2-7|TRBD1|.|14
TGTGCCAGCAGCGCCGGGACAGGGTGGGGAGAGCAGTACTTC
CASSAGTGWGEQYF
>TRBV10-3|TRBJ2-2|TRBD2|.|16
TGTGCCATCAGTGAGAAGGCGGGGGGGCTGACCGGGGAGCTGTTTTTT
CAISEKAGGLTGELFF
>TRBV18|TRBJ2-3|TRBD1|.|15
TGTGCCAGCTCACAATACGGGACAGGGGGAGATACGCAGTATTTT
CASSQYGTGGDTQYF